Listed below are T cell receptor beta chains from one sample, sequenced in a study of cytomegalovirus exposure and HLA in healthy donors. Repertoires were generated with immunoSEQ multiplex PCR, while TCRdb's copy carries only in-frame clones and drops some. The table for this sample gives fewer than 150,000 clones. The specimen sequenced was PBMCs. Receptors originate from a woman aged 60-75 years in good health and CMV-seronegative. Both conserved end residues are part of each CDR3. The D gene is left open where the match is weak.

V gene,J gene,CDR3 length,D gene,CDR3 DNA,CDR3 protein
TRBV2,TRBJ1-1,13,TRBD1,TGTGCCAGCGGCCAGGGGGTGAACACTGAAGCTTTCTTT,CASGQGVNTEAFF
TRBV10-3,TRBJ2-3,15,TRBD1,TGTGCCATCTTAAATCCGGGACAGGCCACAGATACGCAGTATTTT,CAILNPGQATDTQYF
TRBV7-6,TRBJ2-1,14,.,TGTGCCAGCAGCGGCGGCGGCCAGAGCAATGAGCAGTTCTTC,CASSGGGQSNEQFF
TRBV9,TRBJ1-6,14,.,TGTGCCAGCAGCGAGGACACTTATAATTCACCCCTCCACTTT,CASSEDTYNSPLHF
TRBV29-1,TRBJ2-5,10,.,TGCAGCGTTGAACTAGAGACCCAGTACTTC,CSVELETQYF
TRBV6-1,TRBJ1-5,18,.,TGTGCCAGCAGTGAAGTCATGAGGAGACGAAATAGCAATCAGCCCCAGCATTTT,CASSEVMRRRNSNQPQHF
TRBV5-6,TRBJ1-4,16,.,TGTGCCAGCAGCTCCCTGGGAGGGGCAACTAATGAAAAACTGTTTTTT,CASSSLGGATNEKLFF
TRBV19,TRBJ2-5,15,TRBD2,TGTGCCAGTACCCCCGGACTAGCGGGAAAAGAGACCCAGTACTTC,CASTPGLAGKETQYF
TRBV9,TRBJ1-1,12,.,TGTGCCAGCAGCACCCGGGACACTGAAGCTTTCTTT,CASSTRDTEAFF
TRBV2,TRBJ1-1,15,.,TGTGCCAGCAGTGAATTGGGGGCTGGGAACACTGAAGCTTTCTTT,CASSELGAGNTEAFF
TRBV7-3,TRBJ1-4,15,.,TGTGCCAGCAGCTTACGGGGGATTCCTAATGAAAAACTGTTTTTT,CASSLRGIPNEKLFF
TRBV6-6,TRBJ1-2,14,.,TGTGCCAGCAGTTACGCTTGGGGGCTAGAGGGCTACACCTTC,CASSYAWGLEGYTF
TRBV5-4,TRBJ1-1,17,TRBD1,TGTGCCAGCAGCAGGGGACAGGGAAGCGACATGAACACTGAAGCTTTCTTT,CASSRGQGSDMNTEAFF
TRBV30,TRBJ1-5,14,.,TGTGCCTGGAGTTCAACAGGGTGGACTCAGCCCCAGCATTTT,CAWSSTGWTQPQHF